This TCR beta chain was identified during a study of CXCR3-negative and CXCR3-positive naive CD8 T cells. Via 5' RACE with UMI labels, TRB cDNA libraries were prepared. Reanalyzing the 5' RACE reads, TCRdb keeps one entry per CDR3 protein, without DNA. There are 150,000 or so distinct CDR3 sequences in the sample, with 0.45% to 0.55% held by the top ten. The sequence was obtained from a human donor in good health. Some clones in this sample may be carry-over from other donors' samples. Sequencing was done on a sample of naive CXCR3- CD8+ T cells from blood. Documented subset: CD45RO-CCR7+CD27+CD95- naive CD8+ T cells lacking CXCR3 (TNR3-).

The CDR3 spells CASSPLGTTGTDTQYF. The rearrangement links TRBV2 to TRBJ2-3; TCRdb's D call, TRBD1, is unchecked because there is no DNA. Germline V gene data show CDR1 as SNHLY and CDR2 as FYNNEI. This CDR3 region has 16 residues.